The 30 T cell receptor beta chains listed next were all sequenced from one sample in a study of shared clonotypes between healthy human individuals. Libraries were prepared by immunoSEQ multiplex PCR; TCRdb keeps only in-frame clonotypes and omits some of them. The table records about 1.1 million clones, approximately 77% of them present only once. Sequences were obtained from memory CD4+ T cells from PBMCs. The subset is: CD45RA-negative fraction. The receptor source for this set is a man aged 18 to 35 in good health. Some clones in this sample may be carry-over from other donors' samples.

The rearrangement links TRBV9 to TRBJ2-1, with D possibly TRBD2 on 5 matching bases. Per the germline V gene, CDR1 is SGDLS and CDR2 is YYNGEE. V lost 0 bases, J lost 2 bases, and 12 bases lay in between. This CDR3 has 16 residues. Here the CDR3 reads CASSVAPDWTYNEQFF. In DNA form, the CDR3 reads TGTGCCAGCAGCGTAGCCCCGGACTGGACCTACAATGAGCAGTTCTTC.

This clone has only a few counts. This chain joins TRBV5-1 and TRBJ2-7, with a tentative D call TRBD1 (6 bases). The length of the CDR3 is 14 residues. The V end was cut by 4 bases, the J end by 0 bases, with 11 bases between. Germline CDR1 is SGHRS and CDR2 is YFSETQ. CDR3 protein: CASSRTGTSYEQYF. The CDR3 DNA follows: TGCGCCAGCAGCCGTACAGGGACCTCCTACGAGCAGTACTTC.

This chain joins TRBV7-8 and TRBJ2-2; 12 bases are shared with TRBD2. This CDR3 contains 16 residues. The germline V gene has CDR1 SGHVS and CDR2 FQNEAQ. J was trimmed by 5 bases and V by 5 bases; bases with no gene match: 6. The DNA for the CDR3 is TGTGCCAGCAGCCAAGGACTAGCGGGACCAACCGGGGAGCTGTTTTTT. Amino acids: CASSQGLAGPTGELFF.

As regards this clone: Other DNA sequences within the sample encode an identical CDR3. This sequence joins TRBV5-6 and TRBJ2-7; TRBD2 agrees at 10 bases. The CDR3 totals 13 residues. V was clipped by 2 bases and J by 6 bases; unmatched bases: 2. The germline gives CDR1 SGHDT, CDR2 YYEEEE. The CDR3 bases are TGTGCCAGCAGCTTACCTAGCGGGGGCGAGCAGTACTTC. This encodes CASSLPSGGEQYF. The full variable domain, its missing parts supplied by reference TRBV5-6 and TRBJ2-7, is DAGVTQSPTHLIKTRGQQVTLRCSPKSGHDTVSWYQQALGQGPQFIFQYYEEEERQRGNFPDRFSGHQFPNYSSELNVNALLLGDSALYLCASSLPSGGEQYFGPGTRLTVT.

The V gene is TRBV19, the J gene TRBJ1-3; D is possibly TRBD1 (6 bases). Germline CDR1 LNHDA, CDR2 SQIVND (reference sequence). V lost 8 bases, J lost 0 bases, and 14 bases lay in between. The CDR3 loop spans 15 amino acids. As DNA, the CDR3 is TGTGCCAGTGGGGGCGATTTGACCTCTGGAAACACCATATATTTT. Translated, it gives CASGGDLTSGNTIYF.

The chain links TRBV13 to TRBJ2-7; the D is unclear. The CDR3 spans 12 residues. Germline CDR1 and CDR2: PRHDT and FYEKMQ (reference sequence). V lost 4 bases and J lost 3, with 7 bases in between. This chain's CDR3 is CASSSRFYEQYF. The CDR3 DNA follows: TGTGCCAGCAGCTCCCGCTTCTACGAGCAGTACTTC.

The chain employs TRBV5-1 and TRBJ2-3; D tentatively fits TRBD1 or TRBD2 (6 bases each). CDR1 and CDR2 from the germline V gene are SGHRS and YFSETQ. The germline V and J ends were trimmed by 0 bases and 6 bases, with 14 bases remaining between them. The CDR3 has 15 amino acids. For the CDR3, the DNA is TGCGCCAGCAGCTTGGGCCAGGGGAGGACGGATACGCAGTATTTT. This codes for CASSLGQGRTDTQYF. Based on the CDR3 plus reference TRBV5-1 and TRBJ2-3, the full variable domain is KAGVTQTPRYLIKTRGQQVTLSCSPISGHRSVSWYQQTPGQGLQFLFEYFSETQRNKGNFPGRFSGRQFSNSRSEMNVSTLELGDSALYLCASSLGQGRTDTQYFGPGTRLTVL.

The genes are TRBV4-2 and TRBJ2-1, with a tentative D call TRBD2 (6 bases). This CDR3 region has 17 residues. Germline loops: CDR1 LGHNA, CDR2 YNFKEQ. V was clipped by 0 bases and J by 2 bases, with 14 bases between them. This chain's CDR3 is CASSQEFGTGAYNEQFF. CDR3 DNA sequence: TGTGCCAGCAGCCAAGAATTTGGAACGGGAGCCTACAATGAGCAGTTCTTC.

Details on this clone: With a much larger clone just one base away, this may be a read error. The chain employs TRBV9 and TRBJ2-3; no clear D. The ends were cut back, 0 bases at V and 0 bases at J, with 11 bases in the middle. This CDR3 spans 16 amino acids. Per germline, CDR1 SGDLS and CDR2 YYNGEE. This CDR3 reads CASSVGSTSSTDTQYF. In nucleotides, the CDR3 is TGTGCCAGCAGCGTAGGCTCAACGTCTAGCACAGATACGCAGTATTTT. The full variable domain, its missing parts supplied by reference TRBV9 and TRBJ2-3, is DSGVTQTPKHLITATGQRVTLRCSPRSGDLSVYWYQQSLDQGLQFLIQYYNGEERAKGNILERFSAQQFPDLHSELNLSSLELGDSALYFCASSVGSTSSTDTQYFGPGTRLTVL.

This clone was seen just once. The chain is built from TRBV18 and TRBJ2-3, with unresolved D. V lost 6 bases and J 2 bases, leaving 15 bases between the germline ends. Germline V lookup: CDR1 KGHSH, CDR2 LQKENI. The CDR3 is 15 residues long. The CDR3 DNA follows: TGTGCCAGCTCCGTCCTGCCCGGGTTCACAGATACGCAGTATTTT. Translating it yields CASSVLPGFTDTQYF.

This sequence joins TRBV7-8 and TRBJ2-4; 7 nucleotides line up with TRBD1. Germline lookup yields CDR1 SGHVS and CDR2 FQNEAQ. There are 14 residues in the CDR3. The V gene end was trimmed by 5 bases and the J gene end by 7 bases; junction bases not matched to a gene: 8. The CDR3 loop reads CASSQGGVGNIQYF. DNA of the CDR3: TGTGCCAGCAGCCAAGGGGGCGTTGGGAACATTCAGTACTTC.

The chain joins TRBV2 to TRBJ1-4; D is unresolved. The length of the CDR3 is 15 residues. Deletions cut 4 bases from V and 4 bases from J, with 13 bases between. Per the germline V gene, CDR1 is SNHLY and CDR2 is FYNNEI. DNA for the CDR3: TGTGCCAGCAGTGTTCGCCTGAGCCTTAATGAAAAACTGTTTTTT. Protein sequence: CASSVRLSLNEKLFF.

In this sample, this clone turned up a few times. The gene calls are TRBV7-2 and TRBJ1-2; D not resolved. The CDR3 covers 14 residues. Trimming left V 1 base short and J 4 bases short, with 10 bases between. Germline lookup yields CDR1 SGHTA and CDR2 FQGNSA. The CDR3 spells CASSLDVNSYGYTF. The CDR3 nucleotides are TGTGCCAGCAGCTTAGACGTCAATTCCTATGGCTACACCTTC.

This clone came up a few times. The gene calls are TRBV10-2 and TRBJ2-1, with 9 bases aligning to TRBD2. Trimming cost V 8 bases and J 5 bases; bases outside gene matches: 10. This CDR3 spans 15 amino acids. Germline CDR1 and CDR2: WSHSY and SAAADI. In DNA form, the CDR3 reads TGCGCCAGCCGCCGCGGGAGGGGGACGGACAATGAGCAGTTCTTC. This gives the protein CASRRGRGTDNEQFF.

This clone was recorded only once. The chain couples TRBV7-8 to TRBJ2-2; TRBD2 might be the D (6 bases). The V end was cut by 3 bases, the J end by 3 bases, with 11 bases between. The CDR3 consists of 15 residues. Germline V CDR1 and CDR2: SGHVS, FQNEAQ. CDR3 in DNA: TGTGCCAGCAGCTTGGTTATAGCGGACACCGGGGAGCTGTTTTTT. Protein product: CASSLVIADTGELFF. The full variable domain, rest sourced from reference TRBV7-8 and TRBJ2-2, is GAGVSQSPRYKVAKRGQDVALRCDPISGHVSLFWYQQALGQGPEFLTYFQNEAQLDKSGLPSDRFFAERPEGSVSTLKIQRTQQEDSAVYLCASSLVIADTGELFFGEGSRLTVL.

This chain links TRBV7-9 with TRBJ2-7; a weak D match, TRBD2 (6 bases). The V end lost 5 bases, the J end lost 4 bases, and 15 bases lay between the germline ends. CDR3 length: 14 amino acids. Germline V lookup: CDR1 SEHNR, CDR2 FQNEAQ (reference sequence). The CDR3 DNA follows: TGTGCCAGCAGCCAGGCCGGAGGGAGATACGAGCAGTACTTC. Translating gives CASSQAGGRYEQYF.

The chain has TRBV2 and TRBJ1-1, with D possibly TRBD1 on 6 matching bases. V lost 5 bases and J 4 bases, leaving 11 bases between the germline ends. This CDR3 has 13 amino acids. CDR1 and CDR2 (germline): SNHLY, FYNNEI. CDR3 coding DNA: TGTGCCAGCAGTCTAGGGGGATTCACTGAAGCTTTCTTT. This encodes CASSLGGFTEAFF. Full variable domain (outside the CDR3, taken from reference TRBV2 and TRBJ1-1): EPEVTQTPSHQVTQMGQEVILRCVPISNHLYFYWYRQILGQKVEFLVSFYNNEISEKSEIFDDQFSVERPDGSNFTLKIRSTKLEDSAMYFCASSLGGFTEAFFGQGTRLTVV.

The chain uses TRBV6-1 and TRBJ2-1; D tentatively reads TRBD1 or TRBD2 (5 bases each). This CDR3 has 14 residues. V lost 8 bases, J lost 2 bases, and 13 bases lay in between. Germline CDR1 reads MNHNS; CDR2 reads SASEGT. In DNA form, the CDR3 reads TGTGCCAGCCGGGGCCAACAGACCTACAATGAGCAGTTCTTC. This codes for CASRGQQTYNEQFF.

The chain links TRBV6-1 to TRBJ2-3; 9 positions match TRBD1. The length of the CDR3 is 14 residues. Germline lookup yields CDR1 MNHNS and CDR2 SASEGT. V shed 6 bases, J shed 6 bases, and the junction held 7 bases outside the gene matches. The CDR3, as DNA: TGTGCCAGCAGGACAGGGGGGGTCTGGGATACGCAGTATTTT. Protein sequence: CASRTGGVWDTQYF.

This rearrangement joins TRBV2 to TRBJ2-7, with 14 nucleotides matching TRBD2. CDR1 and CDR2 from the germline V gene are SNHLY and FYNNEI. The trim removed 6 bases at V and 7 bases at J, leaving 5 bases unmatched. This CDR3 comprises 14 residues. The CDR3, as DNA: TGTGCCAGCAGCCCGACTAGCGGGAGGGGTGAGCAGTACTTC. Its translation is CASSPTSGRGEQYF.

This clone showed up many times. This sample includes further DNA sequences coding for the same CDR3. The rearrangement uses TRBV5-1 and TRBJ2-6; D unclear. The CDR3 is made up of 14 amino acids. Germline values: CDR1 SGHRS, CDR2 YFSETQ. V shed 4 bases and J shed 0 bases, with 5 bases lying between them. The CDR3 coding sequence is TGCGCCAGCAGCCCTCCCTCTGGGGCCAACGTCCTGACTTTC. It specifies CASSPPSGANVLTF.

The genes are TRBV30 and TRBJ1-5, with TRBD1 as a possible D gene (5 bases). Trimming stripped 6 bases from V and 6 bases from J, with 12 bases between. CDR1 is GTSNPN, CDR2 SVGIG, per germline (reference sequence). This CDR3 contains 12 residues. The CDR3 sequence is CACGGGSQPQHF. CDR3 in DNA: TGTGCCTGCGGGGGGGGAAGTCAGCCCCAGCATTTT.

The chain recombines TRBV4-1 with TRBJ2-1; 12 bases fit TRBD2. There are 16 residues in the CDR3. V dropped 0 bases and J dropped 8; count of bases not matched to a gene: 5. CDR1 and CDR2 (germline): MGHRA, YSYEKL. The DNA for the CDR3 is TGCGCCAGCAGCCAAGACTGGCTAGCGGGAGGGCATGAGCAGTTCTTC. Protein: CASSQDWLAGGHEQFF.

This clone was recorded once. CDR3 sequence (DNA): TGTGCCAGCAGCCCACAAATAGCGGGAGCGGTAGATACGCAGTATTTT. The encoded protein is CASSPQIAGAVDTQYF. The V gene is TRBV4-2, the J gene TRBJ2-3; 9 nucleotides align to TRBD2. V lost 4 bases to trimming and J lost 5 bases; unmatched junction nucleotides: 10. Germline V lookup: CDR1 LGHNA, CDR2 YNFKEQ. The CDR3 is 16 amino acids.

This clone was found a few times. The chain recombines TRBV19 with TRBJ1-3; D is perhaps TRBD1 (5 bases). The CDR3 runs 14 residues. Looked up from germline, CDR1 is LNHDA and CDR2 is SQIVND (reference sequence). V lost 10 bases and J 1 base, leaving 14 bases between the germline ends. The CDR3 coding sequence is TGTGCCACTCAAGGGGTACAGTCTGGAAACACCATATATTTT. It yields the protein CATQGVQSGNTIYF.

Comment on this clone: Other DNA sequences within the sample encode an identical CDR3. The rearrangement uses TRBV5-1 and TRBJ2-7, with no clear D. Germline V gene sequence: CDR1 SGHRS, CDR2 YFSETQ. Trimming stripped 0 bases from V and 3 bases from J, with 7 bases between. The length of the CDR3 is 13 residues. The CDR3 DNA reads TGCGCCAGCAGCTTGGAAGGCAGCTACGAGCAGTACTTC. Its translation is CASSLEGSYEQYF.

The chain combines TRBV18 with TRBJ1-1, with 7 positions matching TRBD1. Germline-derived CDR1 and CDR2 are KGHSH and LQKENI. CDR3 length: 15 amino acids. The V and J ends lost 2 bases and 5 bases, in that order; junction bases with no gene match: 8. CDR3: CASSPIDRDKTEAFF. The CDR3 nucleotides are TGTGCCAGCTCACCAATTGACAGGGACAAAACTGAAGCTTTCTTT.

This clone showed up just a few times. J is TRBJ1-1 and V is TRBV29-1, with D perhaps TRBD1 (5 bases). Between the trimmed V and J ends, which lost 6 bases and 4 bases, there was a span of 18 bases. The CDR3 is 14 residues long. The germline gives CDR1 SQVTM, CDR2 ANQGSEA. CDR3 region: CSVTRGFGSTEAFF. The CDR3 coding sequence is TGCAGCGTGACTAGGGGCTTCGGAAGCACTGAAGCTTTCTTT.

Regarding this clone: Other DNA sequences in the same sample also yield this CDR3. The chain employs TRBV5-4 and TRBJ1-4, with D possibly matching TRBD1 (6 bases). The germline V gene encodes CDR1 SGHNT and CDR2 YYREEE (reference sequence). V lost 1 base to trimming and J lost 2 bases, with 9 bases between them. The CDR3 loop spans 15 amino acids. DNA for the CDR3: TGTGCCAGCAGCTTGAAGGGGGGGACTAATGAAAAACTGTTTTTT. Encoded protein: CASSLKGGTNEKLFF.

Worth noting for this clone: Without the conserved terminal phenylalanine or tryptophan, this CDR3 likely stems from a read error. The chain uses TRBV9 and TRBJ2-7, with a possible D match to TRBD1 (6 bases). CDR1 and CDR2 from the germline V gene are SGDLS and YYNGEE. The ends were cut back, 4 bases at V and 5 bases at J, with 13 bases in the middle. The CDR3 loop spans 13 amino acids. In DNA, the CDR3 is TGTGCCAGCAGCTTCCAGGGGTCCCACGAGCAGTACTTA. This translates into CASSFQGSHEQYL.